This T cell receptor beta chain was sequenced during a study of response to subunit inactivated influenza vaccine (dated by TCRdb to the late 2010s). Background for the entire study: To follow how T cells responded to a trivalent subunit inactivated influenza vaccine, the researchers relied on deep quantitative profiling of the T cell receptor repertoire. Broad study findings and their caveats: The authors proposed that each seasonal influenza vaccination may bring in only a limited number of new T cells.

Taken from the germline V gene (reference sequence), the CDR1 and CDR2 loops are LNHDA and SQIVND. Taken from cysteine to phenylalanine, the CDR3 has 17 residues. Only CDR3 DNA is held: 51 bases, read in frame from base 1. V loses 9 bases of germline sequence and J loses 1 base, and the interval between the two ends is 24 bases. Receptor amplification or capture employed RT-PCR. Data came from an Illumina HiSeq 2500. TCRdb took the public reads, trimmed them with fastp at Q25, ran MiXCR for clone calling and kept in-frame beta chains. Rows are combined by CDR3 protein, so each entry shows the most common genes and DNA. The sample contains roughly 190,000 distinct CDR3 sequences, roughly an eighth of them found a single time. In total, the top ten clones hold roughly 26% of the sample. Regarding this clonotype: Its antigen is currently not known. Base qualities are not recorded, but no much larger clone differs from it by a single base.

The rearrangement combines TRBV19 with TRBJ2-5; the D region may be TRBD1 or TRBD2, each matching 5 bases equally. The sequenced sample was CD8+ T cells sorted from PBMCs, obtained less than 6 days after vaccination. The clonotype originates from a man aged 50-59 years who received an inactivated influenza vaccine. Donor details come from another sample of the same person, matched by shared clones. The sequence in DNA is TGTGCCAGCAGAAAGTGGGCCGGGGCAAACTTCCAAGAGACCCAGTACTTC. It translates as CASRKWAGANFQETQYF.